The present TCR beta chain was sequenced within a study of T cells in Graves' hyperthyroidism and ophthalmopathy. What was amplified from RNA transcripts were TCR beta CDR3 regions. The TCR CDR3 first-round RT-PCR relied on the HTBI primer set. TCRdb processed the multiplex PCR reads anew with MiXCR; each CDR3 protein has one entry. The sample has approximately 400,000 distinct CDR3 sequences; less than 20% are singletons. This clonotype has a count of ten or more. This CDR3 has 17 amino acids. J was trimmed by 2 bases and V by 3 bases; bases with no gene match: 9. Germline loops: CDR1 MNHEY, CDR2 SMNVEV (reference sequence). Exclusion followed for patients with uncontrolled infection, other autoimmune disease, pregnancy or lactation.

This chain joins TRBV27 and TRBJ2-1; TRBD2 agrees at 8 bases. The source is a woman under 30 with Graves' hyperthyroidism that later progressed to Graves' ophthalmopathy. The material sequenced was blood. CDR3 in amino acids: CASSFPNTSGPYNEQFF. The CDR3 DNA reads as TGTGCCAGCAGTTTCCCTAACACTAGCGGCCCCTACAATGAGCAGTTCTTC.